This T cell receptor (beta chain) was obtained from a study of cytomegalovirus exposure and HLA in healthy donors. Notes on this clone: Its specificity is unknown.

Donors consisted of healthy bone marrow donors. V gave up 6 bases and J gave up 4 bases; unmatched junction bases: 14. Germline loops: CDR1 SQVTM, CDR2 ANQGSEA. This CDR3 has 16 residues. Overall study findings and caveats: Cytomegalovirus association was listed for approximately 160 TCR beta chains. A later analysis found common viral pathogens apparently linked to several of the most significant clusters. According to a later analysis, donors in an Asian-associated ancestry cluster reportedly had fewer N-insertions than the roughly 640-donor mean.

The primer mix had 60 Vbeta and 13 Jbeta primers. Generated by immunoSEQ multiplex PCR, the TCRdb table keeps only in-frame clones and is missing some. The top ten clones hold 16% of a sample with 75,000 to 100,000 clones, 65% to 80% of them seen once. The TCR sequence derives from a man aged 55 to 70 in good health and CMV-seropositive. Sequenced material: PBMCs. The chain carries TRBV29-1 and TRBJ2-2, with 7 bases aligning to TRBD1. The CDR3 DNA reads as TGCAGCGTGGCCGGGACAGCTCAATCGACCACCGGGGAGCTGTTTTTT. Translated, it gives CSVAGTAQSTTGELFF.